This is a list of T cell receptor beta chains from one sample in a study of identifying expanded T cells in peripheral blood. Generated by immunoSEQ multiplex PCR, the TCRdb table keeps only in-frame clones and is missing some. Here the sample spans 100,000 to 150,000 clones, around 84% being singletons. Sequencing used blood. These receptors originate from a person aged 18 to 75 in good health. Both conserved end residues are part of each CDR3. Each record gives: D gene, J gene, clone size, V gene, CDR3 DNA, CDR3 protein. The D gene is left open where the match is weak. The listing skips clone size in some rows; elsewhere it reads once, few, many or a size class.

>NA|TRBJ2-6|NA|TRBV5-1
TGCGCCAGCAGCTTGGCCCGGAAGGGGCCAACAACTGGGGCCAACGTCCTGACTTTC
CASSLARKGPTTGANVLTF
>NA|TRBJ1-2|NA|TRBV7-8
TGTGCCAGCAGCCCTCACAGAAGCGCTAACTATGGCTACACCTTC
CASSPHRSANYGYTF
>NA|TRBJ2-7|NA|TRBV25-1
TGTGCCAGCTCCCGGGGTAGCCTATTATTGGGATACGAGCAGTACTTC
CASSRGSLLLGYEQYF
>NA|TRBJ1-1|NA|TRBV2
TGTGCCAGCAGGGGGTCACAGAACACTGAAGCTTTCTTT
CASRGSQNTEAFF
>NA|TRBJ1-1|NA|TRBV7-2
TGTGCCAGCAGCTTAGATCGCTTTAACACTGAAGCTTTCTTT
CASSLDRFNTEAFF
>NA|TRBJ1-1|NA|TRBV7-2
TGTGCCAGCAGCTTCAAGGGAGGCAGTACGTTCGTAGGAGCTTTCTTT
CASSFKGGSTFVGAFF
>TRBD1|TRBJ1-1|NA|TRBV27
TGTGCCAGCAGAGCACGAGACGGACAGGGAATGAACACTGAAGCTTTCTTT
CASRARDGQGMNTEAFF
>NA|TRBJ2-7|NA|TRBV15
TGTGCCACCAGCAGAGATGGACTTTCCTACGAGCAGTACTTC
CATSRDGLSYEQYF
>NA|TRBJ2-2|NA|TRBV2
TGTGCCAGCAGTGTAGTGAGGAACACCGGGGAGCTGTTTTTT
CASSVVRNTGELFF
>NA|TRBJ1-2|NA|TRBV5-6
TGTGCCAGCAGCTTGCAATCGGGCTACACCTTC
CASSLQSGYTF
>TRBD1|TRBJ2-7|NA|TRBV27
TGTGCCACCCAGTTCGGACAGGGGTCTTCGCGGGAGCAGTACTTC
CATQFGQGSSREQYF
>NA|TRBJ2-3|NA|TRBV30
TGTGCCTGGAGTGTACGATTACGGGATACGCAGTATTTT
CAWSVRLRDTQYF
>NA|TRBJ2-2|few|TRBV9
TGTGCCAGCTCAGGGTTATCAAGCGCCGGGGAGCTGTTTTTT
CASSGLSSAGELFF
>NA|TRBJ1-3|NA|TRBV11-3
TGTGCCAGCAGCTTGGTTTCTGGGTGGTCCTCTGGAAACACCATATATTTT
CASSLVSGWSSGNTIYF